This T cell receptor (beta chain) was sequenced in a study of blood T cell repertoires in COVID-19. Libraries were prepared by immunoSEQ multiplex PCR; TCRdb keeps only in-frame clonotypes and omits some of them. The sample yields a few hundred thousand clones, roughly 87% seen once. Cohorts were determined from participant-reported clinical history. Either two negative PCRs, clearance, or symptom resolution qualified Cohort 3 donors as recovered. V was pared by 7 bases and J by 8 bases, with 17 bases between. The CDR3 runs to 13 residues. Sequencing used PBMCs or T cells enriched from blood (not recorded which). The genes are TRBV12-3 or TRBV12-4 and TRBJ1-2, with D perhaps matching TRBD1 (5 bases). This sequence originates from a woman in her twenties or thirties who had recovered from COVID-19. CDR3 DNA: TGTGCCAGCACTAAAAGACAGCTGCGGGGCTACACCTTC. Translating gives CASTKRQLRGYTF.